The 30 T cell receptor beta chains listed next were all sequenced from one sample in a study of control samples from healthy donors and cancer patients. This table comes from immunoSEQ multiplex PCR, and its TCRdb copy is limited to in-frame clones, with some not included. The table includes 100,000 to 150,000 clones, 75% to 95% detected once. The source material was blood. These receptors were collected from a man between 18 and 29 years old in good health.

CDR3 nucleotides: TGTGCCAGCAGCCAGACAGGGAGGGAGGAGCAGCCCCAGCATTTT. Residues: CASSQTGREEQPQHF. The J gene is TRBJ1-5, the V gene TRBV7-9; 7 bases align to TRBD1. Germline assignment: CDR1 SEHNR and CDR2 FQNEAQ (reference sequence). J gave up 7 bases and V 5 bases, and 11 bases lay outside the gene matches. This CDR3 region has 15 residues.

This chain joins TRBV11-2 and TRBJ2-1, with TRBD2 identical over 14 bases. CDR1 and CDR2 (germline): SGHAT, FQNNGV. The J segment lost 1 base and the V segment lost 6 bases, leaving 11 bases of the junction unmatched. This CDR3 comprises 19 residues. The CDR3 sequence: CASSPWRLAGGRSYNEQFF. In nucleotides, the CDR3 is TGTGCCAGCAGTCCTTGGCGACTAGCGGGAGGGCGGTCCTACAATGAGCAGTTCTTC.

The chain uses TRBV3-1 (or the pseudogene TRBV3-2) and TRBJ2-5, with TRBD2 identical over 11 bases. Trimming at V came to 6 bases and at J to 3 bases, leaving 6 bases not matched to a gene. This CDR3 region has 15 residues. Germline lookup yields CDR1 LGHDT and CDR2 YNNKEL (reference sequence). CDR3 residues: CASRFSGGVEETQYF. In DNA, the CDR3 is TGTGCCAGCAGGTTTAGCGGGGGGGTAGAAGAGACCCAGTACTTC.

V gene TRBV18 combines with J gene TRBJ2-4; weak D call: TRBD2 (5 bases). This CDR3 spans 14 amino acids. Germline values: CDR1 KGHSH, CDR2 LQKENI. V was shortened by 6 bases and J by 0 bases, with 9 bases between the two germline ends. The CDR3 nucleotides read TGTGCCAGCTCCTCCGGACTAGCCAAAAACATTCAGTACTTC. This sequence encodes CASSSGLAKNIQYF.

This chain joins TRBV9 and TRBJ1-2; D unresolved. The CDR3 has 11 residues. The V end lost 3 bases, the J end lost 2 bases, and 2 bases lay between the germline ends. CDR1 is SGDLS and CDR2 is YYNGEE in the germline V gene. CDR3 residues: CASSENYGYTF. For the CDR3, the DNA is TGTGCCAGCAGCGAGAACTATGGCTACACCTTC.

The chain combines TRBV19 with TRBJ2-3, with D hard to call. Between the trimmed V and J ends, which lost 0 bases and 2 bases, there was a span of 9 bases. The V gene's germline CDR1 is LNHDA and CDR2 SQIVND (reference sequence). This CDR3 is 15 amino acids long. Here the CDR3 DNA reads TGTGCCAGTAGTATAGATCTCGTTGTCACAGATACGCAGTATTTT. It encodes CASSIDLVVTDTQYF.

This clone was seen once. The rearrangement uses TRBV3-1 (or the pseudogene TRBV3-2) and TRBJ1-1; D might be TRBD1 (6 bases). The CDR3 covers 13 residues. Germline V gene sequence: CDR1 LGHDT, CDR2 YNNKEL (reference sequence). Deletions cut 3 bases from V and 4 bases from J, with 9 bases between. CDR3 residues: CASSHWTATEAFF. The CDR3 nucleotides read TGTGCCAGCAGCCACTGGACAGCCACTGAAGCTTTCTTT.

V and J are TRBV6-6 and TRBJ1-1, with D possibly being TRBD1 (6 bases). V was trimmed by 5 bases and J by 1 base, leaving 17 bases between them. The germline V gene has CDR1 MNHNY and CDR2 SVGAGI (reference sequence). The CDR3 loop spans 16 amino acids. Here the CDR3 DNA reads TGTGCCAGCAGTAAAAGCGGGGGCGCCGGGAACACTGAAGCTTTCTTT. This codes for CASSKSGGAGNTEAFF.

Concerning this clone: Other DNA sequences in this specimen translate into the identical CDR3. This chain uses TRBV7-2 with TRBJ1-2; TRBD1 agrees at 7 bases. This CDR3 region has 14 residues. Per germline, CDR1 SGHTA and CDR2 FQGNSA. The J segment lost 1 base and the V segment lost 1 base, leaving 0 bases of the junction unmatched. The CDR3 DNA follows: TGTGCCAGCAGCTTAGGACAGGGTAACTATGGCTACACCTTC. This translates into CASSLGQGNYGYTF.

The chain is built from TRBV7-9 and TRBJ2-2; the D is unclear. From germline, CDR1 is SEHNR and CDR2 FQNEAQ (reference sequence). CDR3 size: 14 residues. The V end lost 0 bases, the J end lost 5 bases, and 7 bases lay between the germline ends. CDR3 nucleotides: TGTGCCAGCAGCTTAGCGGCACCGACCGGGGAGCTGTTTTTT. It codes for CASSLAAPTGELFF.

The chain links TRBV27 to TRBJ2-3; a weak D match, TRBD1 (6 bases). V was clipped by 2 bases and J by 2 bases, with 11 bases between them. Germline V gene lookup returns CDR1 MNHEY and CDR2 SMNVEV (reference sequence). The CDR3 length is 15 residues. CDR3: CASSLRGINTDTQYF. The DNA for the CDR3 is TGTGCCAGCAGTTTAAGGGGGATAAACACAGATACGCAGTATTTT.

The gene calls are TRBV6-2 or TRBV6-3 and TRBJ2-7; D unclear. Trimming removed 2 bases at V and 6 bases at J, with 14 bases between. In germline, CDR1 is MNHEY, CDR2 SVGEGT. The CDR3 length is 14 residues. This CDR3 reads CASSYTPSFGEQYV. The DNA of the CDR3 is TGTGCCAGCAGTTACACCCCAAGTTTTGGCGAGCAGTACGTC.

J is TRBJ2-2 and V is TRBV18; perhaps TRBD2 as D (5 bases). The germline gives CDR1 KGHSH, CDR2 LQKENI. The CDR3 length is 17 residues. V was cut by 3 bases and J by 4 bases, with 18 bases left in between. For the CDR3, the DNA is TGTGCCAGCTCACCTCTTCTATCCGGGATAAGCACCGGGGAGCTGTTTTTT. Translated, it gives CASSPLLSGISTGELFF.

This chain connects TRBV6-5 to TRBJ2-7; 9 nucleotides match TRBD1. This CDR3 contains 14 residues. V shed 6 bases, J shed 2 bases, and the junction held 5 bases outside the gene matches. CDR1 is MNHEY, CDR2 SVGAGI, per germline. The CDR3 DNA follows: TGTGCCAGCAGGAGGACAGGGGAAACCTACGAGCAGTACTTC. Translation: CASRRTGETYEQYF.

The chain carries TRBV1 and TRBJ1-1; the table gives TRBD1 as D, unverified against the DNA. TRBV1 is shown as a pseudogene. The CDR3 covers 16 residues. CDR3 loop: CTSRPPPGGMNTEAFF. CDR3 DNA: TGCACCAGCAGGCCCCCCCCAGGGGGCATGAACACTGAAGCTTTCTTT.

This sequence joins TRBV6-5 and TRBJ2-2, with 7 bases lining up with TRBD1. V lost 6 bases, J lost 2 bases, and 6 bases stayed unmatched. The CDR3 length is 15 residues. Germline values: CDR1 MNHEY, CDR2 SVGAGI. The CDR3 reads CASRKQGVNTGELFF. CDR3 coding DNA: TGTGCCAGCAGGAAGCAGGGGGTCAACACCGGGGAGCTGTTTTTT.

The chain's CDR3 is CASSRPSSYNSPLHF. CDR3 coding DNA: TGTGCCAGCAGCCGACCAAGCTCCTATAATTCACCCCTCCACTTT. The chain uses TRBV4-2 and TRBJ1-6; D not resolved. The CDR3 covers 15 residues. Trimming left V 4 bases short and J 0 bases short, with 7 bases between. CDR1 is LGHNA, CDR2 YNFKEQ, per germline.

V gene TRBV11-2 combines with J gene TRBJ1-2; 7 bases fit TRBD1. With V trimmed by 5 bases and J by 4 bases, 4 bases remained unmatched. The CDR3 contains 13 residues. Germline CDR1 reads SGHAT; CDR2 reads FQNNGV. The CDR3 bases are TGTGCCAGCAGCCAGGGGGGTTCCTATGGCTACACCTTC. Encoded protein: CASSQGGSYGYTF.

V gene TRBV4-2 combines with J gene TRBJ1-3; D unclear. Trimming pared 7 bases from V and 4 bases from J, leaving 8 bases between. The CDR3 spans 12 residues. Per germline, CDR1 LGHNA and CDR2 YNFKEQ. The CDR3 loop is CASTPGGNTIYF. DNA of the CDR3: TGTGCCAGCACCCCGGGAGGAAACACCATATATTTT.

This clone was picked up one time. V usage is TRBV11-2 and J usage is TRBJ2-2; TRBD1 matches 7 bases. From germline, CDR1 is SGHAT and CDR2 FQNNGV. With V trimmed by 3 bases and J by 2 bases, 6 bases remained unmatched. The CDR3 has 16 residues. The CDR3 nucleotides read TGTGCCAGCAGCTTCAACCGACAGGGTAACACCGGGGAGCTGTTTTTT. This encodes CASSFNRQGNTGELFF.

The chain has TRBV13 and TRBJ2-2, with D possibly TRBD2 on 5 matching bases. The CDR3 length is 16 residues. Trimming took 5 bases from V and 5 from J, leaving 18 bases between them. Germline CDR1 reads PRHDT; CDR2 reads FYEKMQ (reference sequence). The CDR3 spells CASSPLAGARTGELFF. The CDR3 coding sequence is TGTGCCAGCAGCCCCCTAGCTGGAGCTCGAACCGGGGAGCTGTTTTTT.

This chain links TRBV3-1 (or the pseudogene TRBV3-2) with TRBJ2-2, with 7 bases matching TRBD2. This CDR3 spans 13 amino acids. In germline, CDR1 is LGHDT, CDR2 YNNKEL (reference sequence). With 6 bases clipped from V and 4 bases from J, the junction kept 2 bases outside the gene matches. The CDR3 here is CASRTSATGELFF. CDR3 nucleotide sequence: TGTGCCAGCAGAACTAGCGCCACCGGGGAGCTGTTTTTT.

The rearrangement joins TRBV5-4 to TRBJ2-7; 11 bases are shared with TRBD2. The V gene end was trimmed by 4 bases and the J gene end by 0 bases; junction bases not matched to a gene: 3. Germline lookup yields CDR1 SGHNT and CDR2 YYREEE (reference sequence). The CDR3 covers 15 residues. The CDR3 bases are TGTGCCAGCAGCCAACTAGCGGGGGACTCCTACGAGCAGTACTTC. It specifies CASSQLAGDSYEQYF.

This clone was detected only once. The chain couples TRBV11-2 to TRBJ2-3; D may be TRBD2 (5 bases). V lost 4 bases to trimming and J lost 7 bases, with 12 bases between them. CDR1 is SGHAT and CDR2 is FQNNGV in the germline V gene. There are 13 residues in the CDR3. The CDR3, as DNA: TGTGCCAGCAGCTCCGGGGAGCTTAATACGCAGTATTTT. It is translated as CASSSGELNTQYF.

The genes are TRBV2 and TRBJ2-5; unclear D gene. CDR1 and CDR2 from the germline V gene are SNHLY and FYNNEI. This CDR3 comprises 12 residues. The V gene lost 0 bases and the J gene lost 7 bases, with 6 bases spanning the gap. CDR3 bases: TGTGCCAGCAGTGAAGCGGCGAGGACCCAGTACTTC. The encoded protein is CASSEAARTQYF. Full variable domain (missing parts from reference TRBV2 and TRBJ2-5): EPEVTQTPSHQVTQMGQEVILRCVPISNHLYFYWYRQILGQKVEFLVSFYNNEISEKSEIFDDQFSVERPDGSNFTLKIRSTKLEDSAMYFCASSEAARTQYFGPGTRLLVL.

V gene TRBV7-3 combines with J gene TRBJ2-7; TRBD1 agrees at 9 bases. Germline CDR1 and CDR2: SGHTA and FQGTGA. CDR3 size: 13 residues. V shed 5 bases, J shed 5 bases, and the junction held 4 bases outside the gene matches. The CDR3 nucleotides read TGTGCCAGCAGCCGACAGGGGGGAAACGAGCAGTACTTC. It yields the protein CASSRQGGNEQYF.

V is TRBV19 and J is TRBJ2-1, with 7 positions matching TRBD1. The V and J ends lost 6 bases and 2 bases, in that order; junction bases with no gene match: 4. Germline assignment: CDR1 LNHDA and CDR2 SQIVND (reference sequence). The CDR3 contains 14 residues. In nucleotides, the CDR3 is TGTGCCAGTAGACGACAGGGTGCCTACAATGAGCAGTTCTTC. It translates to CASRRQGAYNEQFF.

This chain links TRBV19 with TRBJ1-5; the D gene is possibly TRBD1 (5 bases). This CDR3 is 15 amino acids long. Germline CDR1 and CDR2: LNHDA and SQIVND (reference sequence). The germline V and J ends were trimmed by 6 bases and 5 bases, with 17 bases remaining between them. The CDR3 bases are TGTGCCAGTAGCAGGGACCGGCCGGGGTATCAGCCCCAGCATTTT. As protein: CASSRDRPGYQPQHF.

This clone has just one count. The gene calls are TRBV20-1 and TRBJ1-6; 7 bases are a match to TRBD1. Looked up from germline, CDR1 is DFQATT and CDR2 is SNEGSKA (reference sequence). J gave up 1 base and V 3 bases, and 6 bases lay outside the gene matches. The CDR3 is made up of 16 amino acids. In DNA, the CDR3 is TGCAGTGCTAGTGAAGGGGGCAGGTCCTATAATTCACCCCTCCACTTT. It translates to CSASEGGRSYNSPLHF.

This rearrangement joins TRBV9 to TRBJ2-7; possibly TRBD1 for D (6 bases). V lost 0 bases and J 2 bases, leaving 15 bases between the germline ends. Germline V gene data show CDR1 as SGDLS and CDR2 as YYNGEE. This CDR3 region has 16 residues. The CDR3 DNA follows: TGTGCCAGCAGCGTAGGGGGGACACTTCTCCCCTACGAGCAGTACGTC. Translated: CASSVGGTLLPYEQYV.